Following are 3 T cell receptor beta chains from one sample sequenced in a study of blood T cell repertoires in COVID-19. Some clones are missing from TCRdb's copy, which holds only in-frame ones; the method was immunoSEQ multiplex PCR. The data contain 150,000 to 200,000 clones, around 83% of them singletons. The sequenced sample was peripheral blood. The receptors stem from a woman between 65 and 79 years old with COVID-19, enrolled during active disease.

This chain uses TRBV7-3 with TRBJ2-5; a possible D gene is TRBD1 (6 bases). The CDR3 consists of 14 residues. Trimming took off 5 bases at V and 0 bases at J, with 10 bases between the two ends. Germline loops: CDR1 SGHTA, CDR2 FQGTGA. Here the CDR3 DNA reads TGTGCCAGCAGCCAAGACAGGCACCAAGAGACCCAGTACTTC. It yields the protein CASSQDRHQETQYF. Full variable domain (missing parts from reference TRBV7-3 and TRBJ2-5): GAGVSQTPSNKVTEKGKYVELRCDPISGHTALYWYRQSLGQGPEFLIYFQGTGAADDSGLPNDRFFAVRPEGSVSTLKIQRTERGDSAVYLCASSQDRHQETQYFGPGTRLLVL.

Here the CDR3 reads CASSPGQGGSPLHF. The CDR3 DNA follows: TGCGCCAGCAGCCCAGGACAGGGGGGATCACCCCTCCACTTT. The rearrangement links TRBV5-1 to TRBJ1-6; 10 bases fit TRBD1. V lost 4 bases, J lost 10 bases, and 5 bases stayed unmatched. The CDR3 is made up of 14 amino acids. CDR1 and CDR2 from the germline V gene are SGHRS and YFSETQ.

With regard to this clone: The same CDR3 is also encoded by other DNA sequences in this sample. The V gene is TRBV7-9, the J gene TRBJ2-1, with a weak D call TRBD2 (5 bases). The CDR3 extends over 14 amino acids. The germline V and J ends were trimmed by 2 bases and 4 bases, with 9 bases remaining between them. The germline V gene has CDR1 SEHNR and CDR2 FQNEAQ (reference sequence). The CDR3 region has the DNA TGTGCCAGCAGCTTAAGCGGCGGGTACAATGAGCAGTTCTTC. It specifies CASSLSGGYNEQFF. Together with reference TRBV7-9 and TRBJ2-1, the CDR3 gives the full variable domain: DTGVSQNPRHKITKRGQNVTFRCDPISEHNRLYWYRQTLGQGPEFLTYFQNEAQLEKSRLLSDRFSAERPKGSFSTLEIQRTEQGDSAMYLCASSLSGGYNEQFFGPGTRLTVL.